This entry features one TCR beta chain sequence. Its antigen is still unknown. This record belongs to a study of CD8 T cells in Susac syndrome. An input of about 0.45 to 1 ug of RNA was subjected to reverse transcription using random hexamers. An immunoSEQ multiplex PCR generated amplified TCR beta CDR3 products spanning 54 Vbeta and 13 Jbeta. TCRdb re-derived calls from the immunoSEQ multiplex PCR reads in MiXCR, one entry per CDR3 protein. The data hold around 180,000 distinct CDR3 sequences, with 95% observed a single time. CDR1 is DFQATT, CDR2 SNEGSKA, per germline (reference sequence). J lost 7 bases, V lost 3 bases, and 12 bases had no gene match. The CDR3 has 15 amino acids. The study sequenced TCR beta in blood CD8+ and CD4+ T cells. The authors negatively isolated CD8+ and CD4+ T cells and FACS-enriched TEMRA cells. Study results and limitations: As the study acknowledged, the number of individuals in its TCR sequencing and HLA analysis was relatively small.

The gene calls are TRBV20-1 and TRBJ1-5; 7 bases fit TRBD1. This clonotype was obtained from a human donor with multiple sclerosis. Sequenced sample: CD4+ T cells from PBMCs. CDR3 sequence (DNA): TGCAGTGCTAGGGAGCTGGGATCAGGGGGACAGCCCCAGCATTTT. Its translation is CSARELGSGGQPQHF.